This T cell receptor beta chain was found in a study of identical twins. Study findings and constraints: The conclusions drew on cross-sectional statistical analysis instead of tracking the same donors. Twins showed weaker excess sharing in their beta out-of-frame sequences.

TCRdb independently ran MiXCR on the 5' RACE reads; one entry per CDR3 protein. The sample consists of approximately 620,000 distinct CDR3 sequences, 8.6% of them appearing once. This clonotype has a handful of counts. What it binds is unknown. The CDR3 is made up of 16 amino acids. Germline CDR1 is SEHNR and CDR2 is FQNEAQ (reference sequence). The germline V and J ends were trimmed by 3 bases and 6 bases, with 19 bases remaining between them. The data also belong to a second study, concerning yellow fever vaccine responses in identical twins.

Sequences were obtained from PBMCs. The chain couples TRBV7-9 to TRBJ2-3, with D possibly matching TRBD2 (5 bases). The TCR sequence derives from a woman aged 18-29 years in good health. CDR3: CASSFPRAPGGDTQYF. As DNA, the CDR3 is TGTGCCAGCAGCTTCCCCCGGGCCCCGGGCGGGGATACGCAGTATTTT.